Listed below are T cell receptor beta chains from one sample, sequenced in a study of blood T cell repertoires in COVID-19. Assay used: immunoSEQ multiplex PCR; TCRdb lists only in-frame clones, some missing. The table lists roughly 270,000 clones, 80% to 85% of them singletons. Source material: PBMCs or T cells enriched from blood (not recorded which). The receptor set was obtained from a man between 35 and 55 years old who had been exposed to COVID-19. CDR3s include the opening cysteine and the closing phenylalanine or tryptophan. The order of the fields is D gene, J gene, V gene, clone size, CDR3 length, CDR3 protein, CDR3 DNA. D genes are given only for firm matches. Part of the rows lack a size; the others show once, few, many or a class for expanded clones.

>.|TRBJ2-5|TRBV7-9|few|16
CASSLILVLDQETQYF
TGTGCCAGCAGCTTAATTCTAGTTCTTGACCAAGAGACCCAGTACTTC
>TRBD2|TRBJ2-1|TRBV10-3|.|18
CAVQRGAGGPGAYNEQFF
TGTGCCGTCCAGAGGGGAGCGGGAGGGCCAGGGGCCTACAATGAGCAGTTCTTC
>TRBD1|TRBJ2-2|TRBV25-1|.|14
CASTGTGYTGELFF
TGTGCCAGCACCGGGACAGGATACACCGGGGAGCTGTTTTTT
>.|TRBJ2-1|TRBV15|.|15
CATSPRGSSYNEQFF
TGTGCCACCAGCCCCCGGGGTAGCTCCTACAATGAGCAGTTCTTC
>.|TRBJ2-5|TRBV11-2|.|14
CASSPIRGFETQYF
TGTGCCAGCAGCCCGATCAGGGGATTTGAGACCCAGTACTTC
>TRBD1|TRBJ1-4|TRBV9|.|16
CASSTWTGETNEKLFF
TGTGCCAGCAGCACCTGGACAGGGGAAACTAATGAAAAACTGTTTTTT
>TRBD1|TRBJ1-6|TRBV28|.|17
CASSFPAPGTGSSPLHF
TGTGCCAGCAGTTTCCCCGCCCCCGGGACAGGGTCTTCACCCCTCCACTTT
>.|TRBJ2-7|TRBV11-2|.|14
CASSLTDGDYEQYF
TGTGCCAGCAGCTTGACTGACGGGGACTACGAGCAGTACTTC
>.|TRBJ2-5|TRBV5-1|.|16
CASSLTASGGEETQYF
TGCGCCAGCAGCTTGACGGCTTCGGGTGGTGAAGAGACCCAGTACTTC
>.|TRBJ2-1|TRBV14|.|12
CASSQTRVEQFF
TGTGCCAGCAGCCAAACCCGGGTTGAGCAGTTCTTC
>.|TRBJ2-7|TRBV18|.|13
CASSPPSQVEQYF
TGTGCCAGCTCACCTCCATCTCAGGTCGAGCAGTACTTC
>.|TRBJ1-1|TRBV10-3|.|16
CAISEGSLRRNTEAFF
TGTGCCATCAGTGAGGGCAGCCTGAGGCGGAACACTGAAGCTTTCTTT
>.|TRBJ2-3|TRBV5-8|.|15
CASCLRPNFRDTQYF
TGTGCCAGCTGCCTCAGGCCTAACTTTCGAGATACGCAGTATTTT
>.|TRBJ2-7|TRBV9|.|13
CASSVGSGREQYF
TGTGCCAGCAGCGTAGGGTCAGGGCGCGAGCAGTACTTC
>.|TRBJ2-2|TRBV5-6|.|13
CASLVGGLGELFF
TGTGCCAGCCTCGTTGGGGGCCTCGGGGAGCTGTTTTTT
>TRBD2|TRBJ2-1|TRBV7-8|once|15
CASSQPGTSGMGQFF
TGTGCCAGCAGCCAACCAGGGACTAGCGGGATGGGGCAGTTCTTC
>.|TRBJ1-2|TRBV11-2|.|15
CASSLDRSRPRGYTF
TGTGCCAGCAGCTTAGATCGGAGCCGGCCGAGAGGCTACACCTTC
>.|TRBJ1-2|TRBV19|.|14
CASSTGPSRYGYTF
TGTGCCAGTAGCACAGGGCCCTCTCGGTATGGCTACACCTTC
>.|TRBJ1-5|TRBV27|.|13
CASSLRRKEPQHF
TGTGCCAGCAGTTTAAGGCGGAAAGAGCCCCAGCATTTT
>TRBD2|TRBJ2-7|TRBV5-1|.|14
CASSEMLAGGVQYF
TGCGCCAGCAGCGAGATGCTAGCGGGAGGGGTGCAGTACTTC
>.|TRBJ2-7|TRBV25-1|many|15
CASSEQGGRTYEQYF
TGTGCCAGCAGTGAACAAGGAGGGAGGACTTACGAGCAGTACTTC
>.|TRBJ2-1|TRBV12-5|.|14
CASGLPGENNEQFF
TGTGCTAGTGGTTTGCCCGGGGAGAACAATGAGCAGTTCTTC
>.|TRBJ1-5|TRBV5-4|.|14
CASSLGLHDQPQHF
TGTGCCAGCAGCTTGGGACTTCACGATCAGCCCCAGCATTTT
>TRBD1|TRBJ2-5|TRBV2|.|12
CASSRDSQTQYF
TGTGCCAGCAGTCGGGACAGCCAGACCCAGTACTTC
>TRBD1|TRBJ1-5|TRBV27|once|17
CASCCGQGTYSNQPQHF
TGTGCCAGCTGTTGCGGACAGGGCACGTATAGCAATCAGCCCCAGCATTTT
>.|TRBJ2-1|TRBV9|.|16
CASSVDLDQRYNEQFF
TGTGCCAGCAGCGTAGATCTTGACCAGCGCTACAATGAGCAGTTCTTC
>.|TRBJ2-7|TRBV29-1|.|13
CSVSFRDSYEQYF
TGCAGCGTTAGCTTCCGCGACTCCTACGAGCAGTACTTC
>.|TRBJ1-2|TRBV7-2|.|14
CASSLGGLIGGYTF
TGTGCCAGCAGCTTAGGAGGCCTTATTGGAGGCTACACCTTC